This TCR beta chain originates from a study of blood T cell repertoires in COVID-19. Study-wide context: PBMCs, B-cell-depleted T cells, or T cells provided the cDNA or gDNA that made up the material.

In its sample, this clone was seen a few times. CDR3 length equals 15 residues. Per the germline V gene, CDR1 is LGHDT and CDR2 is YNNKEL (reference sequence). The ends lost 6 bases at V and 3 bases at J; junction bases unmatched: 3. As handled by the study authors: Reference gene primer amplification gave estimated nucleated cell counts. The method was immunoSEQ multiplex PCR; TCRdb's version includes in-frame clones alone and lacks a portion of them. D and trimming were read from the DNA, whereas the V and J calls and clone size are those reported in that table. The sample has about 34,000 clones, around 90% seen once.

Material: peripheral blood. The chain carries TRBV3-1 (or the pseudogene TRBV3-2) and TRBJ2-7; TRBD2 aligns across 15 bases. The receptor's source is an older man with acute or convalescent COVID-19. The CDR3 protein is CASSQGLAGGYEQYF. The DNA for the CDR3 is TGTGCCAGCAGTCAGGGACTAGCGGGGGGCTACGAGCAGTACTTC.